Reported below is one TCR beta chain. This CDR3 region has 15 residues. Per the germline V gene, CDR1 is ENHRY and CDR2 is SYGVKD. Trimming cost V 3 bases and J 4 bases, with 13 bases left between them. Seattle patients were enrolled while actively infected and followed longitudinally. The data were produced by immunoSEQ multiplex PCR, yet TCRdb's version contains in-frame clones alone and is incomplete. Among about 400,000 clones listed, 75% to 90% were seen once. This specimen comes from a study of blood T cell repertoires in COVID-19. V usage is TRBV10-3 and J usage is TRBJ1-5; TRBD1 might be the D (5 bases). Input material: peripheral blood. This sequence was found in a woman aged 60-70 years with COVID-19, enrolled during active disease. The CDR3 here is CAISDSGGKNQPQHF. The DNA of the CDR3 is TGTGCCATCAGTGACAGCGGGGGGAAAAATCAGCCCCAGCATTTT.